This TCR beta chain was documented in a study of spatial heterogeneity in lung cancer (dated by TCRdb to the late 2010s). For the study in its entirety: Samples were obtained from 65 to 90 patients with early-stage, untreated non-small cell lung cancer from the lung TRACERx cohort. Follow-up PBMC samples were sequenced whenever available, with the median time to follow-up being 2 to 3 years after resection. Beta-chain transcripts were consistently detected in greater numbers than alpha-chain transcripts, which likely reflects a higher abundance of beta-chain transcripts. In the raw uncorrected reads, each unique combination of TCR and UMI appeared on average more than ten times. The study quantitatively compared TCR alpha and beta repertoires across multiple tumor regions, matched nontumor lung and blood in non-small cell lung cancer. TCR repertoire features were related to nonsynonymous mutation counts determined by whole-exome sequencing of tumor tissue. Both alpha and beta chains were TCR-sequenced in samples taken at surgery, namely 220 tumor regions, 61 to 65 matched nontumor lung samples and about 58 PBMC samples. Study-level results and caveats: Confirming at a functional level the hypothesis that regional TCRs recognize regional mutations was considered to require additional single-cell paired TCR alpha and beta sequencing. Only roughly 15 patients were included in the comparisons of baseline and follow-up blood repertoires. Ubiquitous expanded tumor TCRs showed up in blood more often at tumor resection than at routine follow-up.

Trimming removed 4 bases from V and 6 bases from J, leaving 12 bases between the germline ends. Based on the germline V gene, the CDR1 and CDR2 sequences are SGHAT and FQNNGV. Its CDR3 holds 13 amino acids, cysteine through phenylalanine. Of the read, only the CDR3 DNA is kept; its 39 bases are in frame from base 1. The meaning of the sample's time point label: blood at routine non-recurrence follow-up after resection. TCR sequencing used whole RNA extracted from tumor and nontumor lung tissue, or from cryopreserved PBMC samples, without cell sorting. Only patients with enough RNA available from two or more tumor regions were chosen for TCR sequencing. There are a few counts of this clonotype. There is no known antigen for this receptor. Base qualities are not at hand, and no much larger clone is one base apart. The library was obtained by 5' RACE. The reads were generated on a NextSeq 500. The TCR library protocol attached a unique molecular identifier to each TCR cDNA molecule to allow correction of PCR and sequencing errors. As for the authors' bioinformatics: TCR identification, UMI-based error correction and CDR3 extraction were performed with Decombinator tools. Expanded TCRs were defined as those above a frequency of 2 per 1,000, corresponding to the top 1% of the tumor frequency distribution. Each repertoire was subsampled 100 times to 5,000 TCRs, after which Renyi diversity was computed with the R vegan package. CDR3 similarity networks were constructed using string-kernel similarity of amino acid triplets, with links drawn between CDR3s whose pairwise similarity was above 0.82. The public reads were quality trimmed at Q25 with fastp and then assembled into clones with MiXCR by TCRdb, keeping productive beta chains. For every CDR3 protein sequence, its rows merge into one entry that carries the most common genes and DNA. TCRdb assigned the V and J calls; the authors' analysis was not used. The sample table records 95,000 to 130,000 distinct CDR3 sequences; 12% of these occur just once. The ten biggest clones cover roughly 17% of the sample.

The V and J genes are TRBV11-2 and TRBJ1-2; the best D guess is TRBD1, with 6 bases matching. The input for sequencing was PBMCs, taken at follow-up. The receptor was isolated from a male donor with early-stage non-small cell lung cancer. The CDR3 protein: CASSSTGIDGYTF. The bases are TGTGCCAGCAGCTCAACAGGGATAGATGGCTACACCTTC.